This T cell receptor beta chain appears in the sequencing data of a study of cytomegalovirus exposure and HLA in healthy donors. With V trimmed by 7 bases and J by 8 bases, 9 bases remained unmatched. The V gene's germline CDR1 is SNHLY and CDR2 FYNNEI. The CDR3 runs 15 residues. The PCR employed 60 Vbeta primers together with 13 Jbeta primers. Libraries were prepared by immunoSEQ multiplex PCR; TCRdb keeps only in-frame clonotypes and omits some of them. The repertoire holds tens of thousands of clones, with roughly 70% as singletons. This clonotype was obtained from a woman between 45 and 65 years old in good health and CMV-seropositive. Sequencing was carried out using PBMCs. The rearrangement joins TRBV2 to TRBJ2-1; 12 positions agree with TRBD1. CDR3 in DNA: TGTGCCAGCAAGCGGGAGGGACAGGGGGCCCATGAGCAGTTCTTC. Protein sequence: CASKREGQGAHEQFF.